What follows are 9 T cell receptor beta chains derived from one specimen sequenced in a study of blood T cells in healthy people across ages. PCR was performed a second time for 7 to 11 cycles using a sample-barcoded 5' primer and a J-beta primer mix. Via MiXCR, TCRdb re-called the 5' RACE reads, giving one row per CDR3 protein. The table has about 1 million distinct CDR3 sequences, more than 40% seen once. Sequencing was done on a sample of blood. The source is a woman aged 55-69 years in good health.

This clonotype was seen a handful of times. Sequence at one end of the junction differs from germline and may be a read error. The chain links TRBV20-1 to TRBJ1-5; D is perhaps TRBD1 (5 bases). This CDR3 comprises 15 residues. CDR1 DFQATT and CDR2 SNEGSKA come from the germline V gene (reference sequence). The CDR3 coding sequence is TGCAGTGCTGGAGAGGCCGCGGGGGTTGGTCAGCCCCAGCATTTT. Translated, it gives CSAGEAAGVGQPQHF.

About this clonotype itself: A clone one base away is much larger, so this may be a read error. The gene calls are TRBV4-2 and TRBJ2-5; 14 positions agree with TRBD2. The CDR3 runs to 16 residues. Germline V gives CDR1 LGHNA, CDR2 YNFKEQ. CDR3 nucleotides: TGTGCCTGCAGCCTCGGACTAGCGGGAGGTTTTGAGACCCAGTACTTC. Protein sequence: CACSLGLAGGFETQYF.

This clonotype was recorded a few times. The V gene is TRBV6-2 or TRBV6-3, the J gene TRBJ2-7, with a tentative D call TRBD1 (6 bases). This CDR3 is built from 14 residues. Germline loops: CDR1 MNHEY, CDR2 SVGEGT. Trimming pared 10 bases from V and 1 base from J, leaving 17 bases between. The CDR3 here is CATQTGITSYEQYF. The CDR3 bases are TGTGCCACGCAAACAGGGATTACGTCCTACGAGCAGTACTTC.

Note on this clonotype: One junction end disagrees with the germline gene, perhaps due to a read error. This chain links TRBV20-1 with TRBJ2-1; 9 nucleotides line up with TRBD2. The CDR3 covers 18 residues. From germline, CDR1 is DFQATT and CDR2 SNEGSKA (reference sequence). DNA of the CDR3: TGCAGTGTTAGAGATCTCGTCGGCGCGGGAGGGGGCTACAATGAGCAGTTCTTC. Its translation: CSVRDLVGAGGGYNEQFF.

This clonotype was detected only a few times. In DNA form, the CDR3 reads TGCAGCGTGGGACAGGGGGATGCTGAAGCTTTCTTT. Translated, it gives CSVGQGDAEAFF. The chain uses TRBV29-1 and TRBJ1-1; TRBD1 matches 11 bases. The CDR3 loop spans 12 amino acids. V dropped 6 bases and J dropped 6; count of bases not matched to a gene: 3. Per the germline V gene, CDR1 is SQVTM and CDR2 is ANQGSEA.

The chain combines TRBV7-2 with TRBJ2-5; no clear D gene. Germline assignment: CDR1 SGHTA and CDR2 FQGNSA. The CDR3 totals 15 residues. Trimming removed 3 bases at V and 3 bases at J, with 14 bases between. In nucleotides, the CDR3 is TGTGCCAGCAGCTTTAGGAGTTCCGGAAAAGAGACCCAGTACTTC. Amino acids: CASSFRSSGKETQYF. The whole variable domain, remainder taken from reference TRBV7-2 and TRBJ2-5, is GAGVSQSPSNKVTEKGKDVELRCDPISGHTALYWYRQSLGQGLEFLIYFQGNSAPDKSGLPSDRFSAERTGGSVSTLTIQRTQQEDSAVYLCASSFRSSGKETQYFGPGTRLLVL.

CDR3 loop: CASSEALGDRGNQPQHF. CDR3 nucleotide sequence: TGTGCCAGCAGTGAAGCCCTAGGGGACAGGGGCAATCAGCCCCAGCATTTT. V and J are TRBV2 and TRBJ1-5; 9 bases agree with TRBD1. Germline V lookup: CDR1 SNHLY, CDR2 FYNNEI. The trim removed 0 bases at V and 2 bases at J, leaving 5 bases unmatched. CDR3 length equals 17 residues.

This clonotype was found a few times. The rearrangement joins TRBV27 to TRBJ2-5, with D perhaps TRBD1 or TRBD2 (5 bases each). Trimming shortened V by 6 bases and J by 2 bases, and 19 bases separated the two germline ends. There are 16 residues in the CDR3. Germline V CDR1 and CDR2: MNHEY, SMNVEV (reference sequence). The CDR3 loop reads CASSREGTPPQETQYF. CDR3 nucleotides: TGTGCCAGCAGCCGAGAAGGGACCCCTCCTCAAGAGACCCAGTACTTC.

The sample holds one count of this clonotype. The chain carries TRBV27 and TRBJ2-7; no reliable D call. Germline assignment: CDR1 MNHEY and CDR2 SMNVEV (reference sequence). The V end lost 6 bases, the J end lost 1 base, and 22 bases lay between the germline ends. The CDR3 covers 17 residues. CDR3 sequence reads: CASSSPLLSDKSYEQYF. DNA for the CDR3: TGTGCCAGCAGCTCCCCCCTGTTATCGGATAAATCCTACGAGCAGTACTTC.